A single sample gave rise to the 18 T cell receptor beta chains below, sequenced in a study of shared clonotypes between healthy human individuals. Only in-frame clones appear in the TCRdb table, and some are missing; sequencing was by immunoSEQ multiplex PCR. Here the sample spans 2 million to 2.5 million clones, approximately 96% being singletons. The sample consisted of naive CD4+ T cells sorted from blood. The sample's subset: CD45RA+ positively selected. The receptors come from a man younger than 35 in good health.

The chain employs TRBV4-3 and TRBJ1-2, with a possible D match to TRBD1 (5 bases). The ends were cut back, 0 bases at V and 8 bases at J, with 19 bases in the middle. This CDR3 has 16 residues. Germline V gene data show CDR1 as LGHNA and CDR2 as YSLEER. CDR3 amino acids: CASSQDLLGPRLGYTF. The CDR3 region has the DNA TGCGCCAGCAGCCAAGATCTATTGGGGCCTCGGTTGGGCTACACCTTC.

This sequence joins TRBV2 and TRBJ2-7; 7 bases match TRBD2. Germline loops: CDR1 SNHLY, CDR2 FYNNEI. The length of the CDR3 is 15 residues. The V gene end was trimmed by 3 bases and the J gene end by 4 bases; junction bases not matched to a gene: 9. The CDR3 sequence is CASSDSGTTEYEQYF. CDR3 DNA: TGTGCCAGCAGTGATTCCGGGACTACCGAATACGAGCAGTACTTC.

The CDR3 loop is CASSRPSDTGELFF. CDR3 nucleotides: TGCGCCAGCAGCCGACCCAGCGACACCGGGGAGCTGTTTTTT. V is TRBV5-1 and J is TRBJ2-2; D gene ambiguous. Germline V gene sequence: CDR1 SGHRS, CDR2 YFSETQ. The CDR3 totals 14 residues. The ends were cut back, 4 bases at V and 3 bases at J, with 10 bases in the middle.

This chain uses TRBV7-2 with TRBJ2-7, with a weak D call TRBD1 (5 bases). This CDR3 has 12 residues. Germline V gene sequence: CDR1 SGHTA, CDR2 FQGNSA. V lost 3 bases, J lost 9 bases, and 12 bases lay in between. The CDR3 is CASSFYQGSQYF. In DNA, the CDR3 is TGTGCCAGCAGCTTCTATCAGGGATCGCAGTACTTC. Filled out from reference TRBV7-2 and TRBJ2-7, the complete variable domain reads GAGVSQSPSNKVTEKGKDVELRCDPISGHTALYWYRQSLGQGLEFLIYFQGNSAPDKSGLPSDRFSAERTGGSVSTLTIQRTQQEDSAVYLCASSFYQGSQYFGPGTRLTVT.

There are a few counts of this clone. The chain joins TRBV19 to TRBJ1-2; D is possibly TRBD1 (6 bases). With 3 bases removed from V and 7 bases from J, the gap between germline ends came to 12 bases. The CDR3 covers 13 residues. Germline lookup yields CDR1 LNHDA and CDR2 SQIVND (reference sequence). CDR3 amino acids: CASSIGDIGGYTF. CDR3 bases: TGTGCCAGTAGTATCGGGGACATTGGTGGCTACACCTTC.

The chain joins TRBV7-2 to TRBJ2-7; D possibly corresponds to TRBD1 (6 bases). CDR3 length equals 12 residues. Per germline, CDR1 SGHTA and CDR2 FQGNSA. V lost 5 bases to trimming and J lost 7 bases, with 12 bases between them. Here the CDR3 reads CASSHRQGEQYF. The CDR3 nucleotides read TGTGCCAGCAGCCATCGTCAGGGGGAGCAGTACTTC.

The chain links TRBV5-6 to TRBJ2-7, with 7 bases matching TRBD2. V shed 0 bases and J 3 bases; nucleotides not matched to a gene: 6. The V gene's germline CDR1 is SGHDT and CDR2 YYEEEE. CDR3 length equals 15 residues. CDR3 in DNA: TGTGCCAGCAGCTTGGCGGGAGGCACTGTCTACGAGCAGTACTTC. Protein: CASSLAGGTVYEQYF.

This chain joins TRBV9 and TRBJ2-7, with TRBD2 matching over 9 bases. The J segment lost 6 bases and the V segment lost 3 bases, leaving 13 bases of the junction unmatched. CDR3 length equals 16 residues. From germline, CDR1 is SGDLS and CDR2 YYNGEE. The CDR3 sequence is CASSAGGLAGVLEQYF. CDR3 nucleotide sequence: TGTGCCAGCAGCGCAGGGGGGTTAGCGGGAGTCCTCGAGCAGTACTTC.

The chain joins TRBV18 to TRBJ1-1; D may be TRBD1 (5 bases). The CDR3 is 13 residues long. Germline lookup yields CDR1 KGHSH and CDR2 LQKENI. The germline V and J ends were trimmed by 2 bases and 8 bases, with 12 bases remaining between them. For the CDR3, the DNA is TGTGCCAGCTCACCATCTCGGGGCCCCGAAGCTTTCTTT. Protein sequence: CASSPSRGPEAFF.

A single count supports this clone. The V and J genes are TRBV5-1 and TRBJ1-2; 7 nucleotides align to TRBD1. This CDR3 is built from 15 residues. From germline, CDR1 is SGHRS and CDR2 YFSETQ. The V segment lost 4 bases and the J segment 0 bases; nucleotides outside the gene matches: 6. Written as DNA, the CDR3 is TGCGCCAGCAGCCCCCAGACAGGGACTAACTATGGCTACACCTTC. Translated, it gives CASSPQTGTNYGYTF.

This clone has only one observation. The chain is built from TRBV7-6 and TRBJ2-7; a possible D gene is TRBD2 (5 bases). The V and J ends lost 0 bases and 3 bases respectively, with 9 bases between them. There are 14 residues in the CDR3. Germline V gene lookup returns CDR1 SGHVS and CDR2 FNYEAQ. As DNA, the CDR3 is TGTGCCAGCAGCTTAGCCGACGGGAACTACGAGCAGTACTTC. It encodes CASSLADGNYEQYF.

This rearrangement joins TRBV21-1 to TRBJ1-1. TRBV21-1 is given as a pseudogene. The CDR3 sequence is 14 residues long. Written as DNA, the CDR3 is TGTGCCAAACCCGGGGGAGGGGCGAACACTGAAGCTTTCTTT. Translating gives CAKPGGGANTEAFF.

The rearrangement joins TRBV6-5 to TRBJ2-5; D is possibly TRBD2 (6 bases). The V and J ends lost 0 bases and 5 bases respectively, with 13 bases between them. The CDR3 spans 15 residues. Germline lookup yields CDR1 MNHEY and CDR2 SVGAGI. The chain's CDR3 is CASSYSSAGRETQYF. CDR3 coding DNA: TGTGCCAGCAGTTACTCGTCGGCGGGAAGGGAGACCCAGTACTTC.

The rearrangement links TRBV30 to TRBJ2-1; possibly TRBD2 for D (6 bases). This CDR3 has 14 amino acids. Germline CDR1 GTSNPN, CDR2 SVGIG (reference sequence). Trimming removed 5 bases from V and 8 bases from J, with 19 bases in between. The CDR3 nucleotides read TGTGCCTGGTCTATCGGGTCCTCGGGGGATGAGCAGTTCTTC. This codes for CAWSIGSSGDEQFF.

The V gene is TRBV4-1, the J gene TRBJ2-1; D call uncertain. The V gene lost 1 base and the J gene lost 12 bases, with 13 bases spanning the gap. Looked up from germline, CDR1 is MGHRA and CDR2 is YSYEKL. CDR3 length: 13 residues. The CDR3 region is CASSQVLPVGQFF. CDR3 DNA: TGCGCCAGCAGCCAAGTTCTGCCCGTTGGGCAGTTCTTC.

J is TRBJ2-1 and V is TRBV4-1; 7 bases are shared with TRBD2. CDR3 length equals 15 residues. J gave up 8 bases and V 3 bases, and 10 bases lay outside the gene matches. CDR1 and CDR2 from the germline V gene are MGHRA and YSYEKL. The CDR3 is CASSHAGVFGDEQFF. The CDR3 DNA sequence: TGCGCCAGCAGCCACGCGGGAGTATTTGGTGATGAGCAGTTCTTC.

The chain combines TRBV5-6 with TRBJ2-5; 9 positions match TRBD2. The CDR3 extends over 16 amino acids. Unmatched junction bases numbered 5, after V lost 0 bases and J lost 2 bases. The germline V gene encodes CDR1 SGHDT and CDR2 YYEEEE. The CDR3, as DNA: TGTGCCAGCAGCTTGGTGTCTAGCGGGAAGCAAGAGACCCAGTACTTC. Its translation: CASSLVSSGKQETQYF.

This CDR3 reads CASSFDFTHYNEQFF. The DNA for the CDR3 is TGTGCCAGCAGCTTCGACTTCACACACTACAATGAGCAGTTCTTC. The rearrangement uses TRBV11-2 and TRBJ2-1; D remains unclear. The CDR3 runs to 15 residues. V lost 3 bases, J lost 3 bases, and 12 bases lay in between. Germline V CDR1 and CDR2: SGHAT, FQNNGV.